This T cell receptor beta chain was observed in a study of blood T cell repertoires in COVID-19. The J segment lost 7 bases and the V segment lost 6 bases, leaving 8 bases of the junction unmatched. The CDR3 runs to 15 residues. The germline V gene has CDR1 ENHRY and CDR2 SYGVKD. Data came from immunoSEQ multiplex PCR; TCRdb stores just in-frame clones and leaves some out. The data hold over 150,000 clones, with approximately 90% observed a single time. Followed over time, Seattle patients had been enrolled while infection was active. This rearrangement joins TRBV10-3 to TRBJ2-2; TRBD1 agrees at 10 bases. The sequence was obtained from a man in his late teens or twenties with COVID-19, enrolled during active disease. Sequences were obtained from peripheral blood. CDR3 DNA sequence: TGTGCCATCAGCGGTGACAGGGGGCCCTTCGGGGAGCTGTTTTTT. Translating it yields CAISGDRGPFGELFF.